These 3 T cell receptor beta chains were all obtained from the same sample, sequenced in a study of metastatic and nonmetastatic thyroid tumors. TCRdb re-analyzed the PCR reads through MiXCR. The table records about 16,000 clones, around 25% of them present only once. No patient received treatment before thyroid surgery. What was sequenced was adjacent normal tissue. Source of these receptors: a female donor with papillary thyroid cancer or a benign thyroid nodule (not recorded which). Some clones in this sample may be carry-over from other donors' samples.

This clone was detected a few times. The identical CDR3 is also encoded by other nucleotide sequences in the sample. Here the CDR3 reads CASSPTHRGLGEQYF. CDR3 nucleotides: TGTGCCAGCAGTCCCACCCACAGGGGGCTTGGCGAGCAGTACTTC. This chain connects TRBV12-3 or TRBV12-4 to TRBJ2-7; 9 bases are a match to TRBD1. Losses at the gene ends were 5 bases for V and 6 bases for J; bases not matched to a gene: 11. The CDR3 is 15 amino acids.

V usage is TRBV20-1 and J usage is TRBJ2-7; 8 bases are a match to TRBD2. CDR1 is DFQATT, CDR2 SNEGSKA, per germline (reference sequence). This CDR3 has 15 amino acids. J lost 2 bases, V lost 1 base, and 7 bases had no gene match. DNA for the CDR3: TGCAGTGCTAGAGGGGTGAACGGGAGGGCCTACGAGCAGTACTTC. It encodes CSARGVNGRAYEQYF.

As DNA, the CDR3 is TGTGCCAGCGTGGGGGGGGACGGAACGTACTATGGCTACACCTTC. This translates into CASVGGDGTYYGYTF. The rearrangement uses TRBV6-1 and TRBJ1-2, with D tentatively TRBD1 (5 bases). The germline V and J ends were trimmed by 8 bases and 3 bases, with 19 bases remaining between them. CDR1 MNHNS and CDR2 SASEGT come from the germline V gene. The CDR3 length is 15 residues.